This T cell receptor (beta chain) came from a study of blood T cell repertoires in COVID-19. Trimming removed 2 bases at V and 6 bases at J, with 8 bases between. CDR3 length equals 12 residues. CDR1 and CDR2 from the germline V gene are SEHNR and FQNEAQ (reference sequence). TCRdb keeps only in-frame clones here, not all; method: immunoSEQ multiplex PCR. Among about 130,000 clones listed, around 81% were seen once. This receptor was identified in a man in his fifties or sixties with acute or convalescent COVID-19. V usage is TRBV7-9 and J usage is TRBJ2-7; D is perhaps TRBD1 (6 bases). Sequenced sample: peripheral blood. The CDR3: CASSLTGSEQYF. Here the CDR3 DNA reads TGTGCCAGCAGCTTAACAGGGTCCGAGCAGTACTTC.